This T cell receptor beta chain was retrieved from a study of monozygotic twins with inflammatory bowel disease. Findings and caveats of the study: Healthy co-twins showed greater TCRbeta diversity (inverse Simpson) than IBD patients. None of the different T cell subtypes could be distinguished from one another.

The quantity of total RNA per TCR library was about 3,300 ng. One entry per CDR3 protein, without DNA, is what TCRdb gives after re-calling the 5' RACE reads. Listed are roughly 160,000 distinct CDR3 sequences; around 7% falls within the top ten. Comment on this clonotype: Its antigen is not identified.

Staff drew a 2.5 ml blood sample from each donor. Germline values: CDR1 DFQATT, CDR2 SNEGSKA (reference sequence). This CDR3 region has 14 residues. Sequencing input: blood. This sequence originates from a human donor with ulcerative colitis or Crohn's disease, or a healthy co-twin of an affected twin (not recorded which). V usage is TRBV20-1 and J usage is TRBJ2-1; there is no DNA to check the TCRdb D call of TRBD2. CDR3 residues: CSARRRRRDNEQFF.